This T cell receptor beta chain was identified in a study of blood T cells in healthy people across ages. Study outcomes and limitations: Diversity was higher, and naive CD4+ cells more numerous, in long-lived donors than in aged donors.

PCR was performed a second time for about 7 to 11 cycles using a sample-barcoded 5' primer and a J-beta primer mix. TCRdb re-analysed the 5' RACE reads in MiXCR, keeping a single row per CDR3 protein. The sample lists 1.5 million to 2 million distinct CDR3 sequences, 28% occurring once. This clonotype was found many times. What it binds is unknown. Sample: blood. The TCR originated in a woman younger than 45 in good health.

This CDR3 reads CASSYFDRVYTF. The CDR3 DNA sequence: TGTGCCAGCAGTTACTTTGACAGGGTTTACACCTTC. The chain uses TRBV6-6 and TRBJ1-2; 7 bases agree with TRBD1. Germline V gene lookup returns CDR1 MNHNY and CDR2 SVGAGI (reference sequence). Trimming removed 1 base from V and 11 bases from J; junction bases left unmatched: 4. CDR3 size: 12 residues.